This T cell receptor (beta chain) was captured by sequencing in a study of shared clonotypes between healthy human individuals. Looking at the study overall: The plates for each donor numbered three CD4 naive, three CD4 memory, two CD8 naive and one CD8 memory.

TCRdb's copy holds only in-frame clones and misses some; the assay was immunoSEQ multiplex PCR. The table records over 2,000,000 clones, approximately 92% of them present only once. The CDR3 is 13 amino acids. Germline V gene data show CDR1 as MNHEY and CDR2 as SMNVEV (reference sequence). V shed 10 bases and J shed 3 bases, with 13 bases lying between them. Terminally differentiated effector memory CD45RA+ cells were excluded from the naive CD8 cells, which were CD45RO-negative and positively selected for CCR7. Adults of Caucasian background living in Nashville, Tennessee made up all donors. Sequencing was done on a sample of naive CD8+ T cells from PBMCs. The chain combines TRBV27 with TRBJ1-5; D not resolved. The sequence was collected from a young man in good health. Some clones in this sample may be carry-over from other donors' samples. This CDR3 reads CATGDTSNQPQHF. The DNA for the CDR3 is TGTGCCACCGGAGACACTTCCAATCAGCCCCAGCATTTT.